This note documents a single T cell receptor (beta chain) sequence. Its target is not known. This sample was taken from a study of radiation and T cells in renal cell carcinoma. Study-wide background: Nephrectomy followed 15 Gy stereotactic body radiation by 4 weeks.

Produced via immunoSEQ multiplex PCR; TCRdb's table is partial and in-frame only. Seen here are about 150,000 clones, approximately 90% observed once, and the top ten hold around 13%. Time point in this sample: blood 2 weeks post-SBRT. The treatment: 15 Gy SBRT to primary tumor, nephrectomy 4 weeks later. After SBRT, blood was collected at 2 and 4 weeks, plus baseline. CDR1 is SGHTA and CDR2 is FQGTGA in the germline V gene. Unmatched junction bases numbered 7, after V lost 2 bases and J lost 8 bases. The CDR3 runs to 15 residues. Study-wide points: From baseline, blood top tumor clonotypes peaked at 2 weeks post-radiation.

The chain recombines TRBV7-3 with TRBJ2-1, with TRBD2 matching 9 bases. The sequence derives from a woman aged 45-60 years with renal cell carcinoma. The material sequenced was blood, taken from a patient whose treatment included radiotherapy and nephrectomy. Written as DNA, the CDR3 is TGTGCCAGCAGCTTACTAGCGGGGATGGGTTATGAGCAGTTCTTC. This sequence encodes CASSLLAGMGYEQFF. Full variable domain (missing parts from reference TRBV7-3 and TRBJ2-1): GAGVSQTPSNKVTEKGKYVELRCDPISGHTALYWYRQSLGQGPEFLIYFQGTGAADDSGLPNDRFFAVRPEGSVSTLKIQRTERGDSAVYLCASSLLAGMGYEQFFGPGTRLTVL.